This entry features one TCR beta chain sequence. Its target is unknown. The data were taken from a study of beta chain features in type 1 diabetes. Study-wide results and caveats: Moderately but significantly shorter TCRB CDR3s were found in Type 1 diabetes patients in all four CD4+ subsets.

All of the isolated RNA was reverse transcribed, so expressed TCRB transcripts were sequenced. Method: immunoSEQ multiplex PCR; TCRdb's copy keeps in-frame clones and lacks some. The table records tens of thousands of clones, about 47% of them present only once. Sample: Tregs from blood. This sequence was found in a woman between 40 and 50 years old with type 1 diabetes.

The CDR3: CASGVASEQYF. DNA for the CDR3: TGTGCCAGCGGAGTGGCCTCCGAGCAGTACTTC. The chain has TRBV7-9 and TRBJ2-7; D is unclear. Trimming took 8 bases from V and 6 from J, leaving 11 bases between them. The CDR3 is made up of 11 amino acids. Germline V lookup: CDR1 SEHNR, CDR2 FQNEAQ (reference sequence).